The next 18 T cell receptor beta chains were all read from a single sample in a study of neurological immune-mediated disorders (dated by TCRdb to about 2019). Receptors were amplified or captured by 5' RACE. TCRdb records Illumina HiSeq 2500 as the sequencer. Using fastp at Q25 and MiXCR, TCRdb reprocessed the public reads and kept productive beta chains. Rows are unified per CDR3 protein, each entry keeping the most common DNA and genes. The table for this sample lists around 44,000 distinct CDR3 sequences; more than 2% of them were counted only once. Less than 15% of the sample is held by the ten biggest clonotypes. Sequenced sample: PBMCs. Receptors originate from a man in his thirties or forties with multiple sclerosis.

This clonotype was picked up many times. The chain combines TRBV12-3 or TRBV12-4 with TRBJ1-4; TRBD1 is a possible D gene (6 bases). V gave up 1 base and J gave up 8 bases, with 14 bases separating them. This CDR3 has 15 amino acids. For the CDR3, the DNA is TGTGCCAGCAGTTTAGGCCTTCAGGGGCGGGAAAAACTGTTTTTT. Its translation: CASSLGLQGREKLFF.

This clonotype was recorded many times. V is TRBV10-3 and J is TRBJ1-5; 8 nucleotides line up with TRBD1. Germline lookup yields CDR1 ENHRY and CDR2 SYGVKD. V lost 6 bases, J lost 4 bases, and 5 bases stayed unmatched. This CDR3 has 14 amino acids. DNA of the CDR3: TGTGCCATCAGGGACAGGGAAGGGAATCAGCCCCAGCATTTT. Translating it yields CAIRDREGNQPQHF.

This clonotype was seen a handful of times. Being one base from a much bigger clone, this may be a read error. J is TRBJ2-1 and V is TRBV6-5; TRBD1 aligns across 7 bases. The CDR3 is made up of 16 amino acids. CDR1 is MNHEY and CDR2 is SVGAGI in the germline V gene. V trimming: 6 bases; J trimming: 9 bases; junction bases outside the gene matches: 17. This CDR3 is CASRTQQGTMPGEQFF. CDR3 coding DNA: TGTGCCAGCAGAACACAACAGGGGACCATGCCGGGTGAGCAGTTCTTC.

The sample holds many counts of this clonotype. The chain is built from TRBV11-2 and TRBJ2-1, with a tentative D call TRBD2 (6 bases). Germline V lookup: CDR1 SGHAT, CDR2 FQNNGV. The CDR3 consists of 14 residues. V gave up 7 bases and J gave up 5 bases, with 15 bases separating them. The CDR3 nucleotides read TGTGCCAGCACCCCGGGACTCGCCAACAATGAGCAGTTCTTC. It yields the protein CASTPGLANNEQFF.

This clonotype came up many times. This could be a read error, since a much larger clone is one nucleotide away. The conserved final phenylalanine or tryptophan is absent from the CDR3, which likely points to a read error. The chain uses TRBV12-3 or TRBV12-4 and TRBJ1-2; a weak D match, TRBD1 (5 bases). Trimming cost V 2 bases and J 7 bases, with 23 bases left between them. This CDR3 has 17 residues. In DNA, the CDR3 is TGTGCCAGCAGTTTAAGGGACTCAGGGTTGTCAGCGAGTGGCTACACCGTC. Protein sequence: CASSLRDSGLSASGYTV.

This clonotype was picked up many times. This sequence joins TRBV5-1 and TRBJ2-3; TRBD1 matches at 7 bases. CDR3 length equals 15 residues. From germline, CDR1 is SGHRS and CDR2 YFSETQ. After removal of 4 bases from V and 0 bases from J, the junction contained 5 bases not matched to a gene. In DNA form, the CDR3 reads TGCGCCAGCAGCACGGGGACAGCTAGCACAGATACGCAGTATTTT. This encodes CASSTGTASTDTQYF.

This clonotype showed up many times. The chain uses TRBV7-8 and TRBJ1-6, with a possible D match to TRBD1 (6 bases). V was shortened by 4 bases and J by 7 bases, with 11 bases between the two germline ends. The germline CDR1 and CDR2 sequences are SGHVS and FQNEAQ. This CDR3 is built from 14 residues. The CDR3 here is CASSYRAQNSPLHF. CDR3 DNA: TGTGCCAGCAGCTACAGGGCCCAGAATTCACCCCTCCACTTT.

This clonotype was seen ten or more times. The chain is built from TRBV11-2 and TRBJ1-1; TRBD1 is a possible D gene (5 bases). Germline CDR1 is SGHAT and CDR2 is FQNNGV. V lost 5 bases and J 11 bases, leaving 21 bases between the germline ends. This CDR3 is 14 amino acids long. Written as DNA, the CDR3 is TGTGCCAGCAGCCCCGCGCTTGGGAAACAGGACGCTTTCTTT. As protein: CASSPALGKQDAFF.

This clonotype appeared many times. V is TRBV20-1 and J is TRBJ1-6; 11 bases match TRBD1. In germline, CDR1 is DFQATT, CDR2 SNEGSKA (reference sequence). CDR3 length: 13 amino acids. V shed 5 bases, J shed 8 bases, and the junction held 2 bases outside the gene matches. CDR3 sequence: CSAGQGAHSPLHF. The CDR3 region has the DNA TGCAGTGCTGGACAGGGGGCGCATTCACCCCTCCACTTT.

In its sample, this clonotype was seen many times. The CDR3 DNA reads TGTGCCAGCAGCCCCCTAATGATGAGGGCCCACGAAGCTAACTATGGCTACACCTTC. Translation: CASSPLMMRAHEANYGYTF. This chain links TRBV7-8 with TRBJ1-2; D call uncertain. The CDR3 runs to 19 residues. Germline lookup yields CDR1 SGHVS and CDR2 FQNEAQ. V lost 5 bases, J lost 0 bases, and 25 bases lay in between.

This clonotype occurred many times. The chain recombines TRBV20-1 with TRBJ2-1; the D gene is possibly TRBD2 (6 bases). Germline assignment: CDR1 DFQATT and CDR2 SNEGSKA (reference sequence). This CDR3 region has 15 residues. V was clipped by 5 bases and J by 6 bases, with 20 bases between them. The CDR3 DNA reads TGCAGTGCTCCCTCCTCTAGCGTTTGGACCAATGAGCAGTTCTTC. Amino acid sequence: CSAPSSSVWTNEQFF.

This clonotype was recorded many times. The chain's CDR3 is CASSSWVGGQARTEAFF. CDR3 nucleotides: TGCGCCAGCAGCTCGTGGGTGGGTGGGCAGGCTCGCACTGAAGCTTTCTTT. The rearrangement uses TRBV5-1 and TRBJ1-1; D not resolved. The CDR3 consists of 17 residues. V lost 3 bases and J 4 bases, leaving 22 bases between the germline ends. Germline assignment: CDR1 SGHRS and CDR2 YFSETQ.

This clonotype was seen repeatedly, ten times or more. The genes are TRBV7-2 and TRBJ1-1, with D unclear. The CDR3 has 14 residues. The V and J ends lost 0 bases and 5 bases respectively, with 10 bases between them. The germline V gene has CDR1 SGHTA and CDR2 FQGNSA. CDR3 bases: TGTGCCAGCAGCTTAGCGCGTAGGGCAACTGAAGCTTTCTTT. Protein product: CASSLARRATEAFF. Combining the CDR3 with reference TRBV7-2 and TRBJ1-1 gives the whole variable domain GAGVSQSPSNKVTEKGKDVELRCDPISGHTALYWYRQSLGQGLEFLIYFQGNSAPDKSGLPSDRFSAERTGGSVSTLTIQRTQQEDSAVYLCASSLARRATEAFFGQGTRLTVV.

CDR3 sequence: CSDPDRNTGELFF. The CDR3 nucleotides are TGCAGTGATCCGGACAGGAACACCGGGGAGCTGTTTTTT. The rearrangement uses TRBV20-1 and TRBJ2-2, with D possibly TRBD1 on 6 matching bases. The CDR3 runs to 13 residues. Deletions cut 7 bases from V and 1 base from J, with 10 bases between. The V gene's germline CDR1 is DFQATT and CDR2 SNEGSKA (reference sequence).

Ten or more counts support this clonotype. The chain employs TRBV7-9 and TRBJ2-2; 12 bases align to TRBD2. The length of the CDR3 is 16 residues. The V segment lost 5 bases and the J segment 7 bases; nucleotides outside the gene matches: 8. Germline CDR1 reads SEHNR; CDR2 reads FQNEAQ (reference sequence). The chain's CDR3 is CASSPPTSGRRGELFF. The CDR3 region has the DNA TGTGCCAGCAGCCCTCCGACTAGCGGGAGACGCGGGGAGCTGTTTTTT.

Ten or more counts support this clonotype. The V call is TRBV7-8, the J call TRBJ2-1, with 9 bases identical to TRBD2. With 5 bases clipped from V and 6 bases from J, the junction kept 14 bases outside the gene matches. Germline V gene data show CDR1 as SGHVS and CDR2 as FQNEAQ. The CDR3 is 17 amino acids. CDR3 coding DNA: TGTGCCAGCAGCCCTGCTTCGGGCCGCGGGAGGGCCAATGAGCAGTTCTTC. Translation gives CASSPASGRGRANEQFF.

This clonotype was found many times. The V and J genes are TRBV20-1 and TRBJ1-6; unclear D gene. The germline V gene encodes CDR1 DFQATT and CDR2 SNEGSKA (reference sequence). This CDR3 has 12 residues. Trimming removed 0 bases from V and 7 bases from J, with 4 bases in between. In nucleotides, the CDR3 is TGCAGTGCTAGAGACAGAAATTCACCCCTCCACTTT. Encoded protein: CSARDRNSPLHF.

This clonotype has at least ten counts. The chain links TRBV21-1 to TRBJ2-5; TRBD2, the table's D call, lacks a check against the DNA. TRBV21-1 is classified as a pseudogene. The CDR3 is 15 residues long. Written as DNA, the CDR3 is TGTGCCAGCAGCAAAGGGCTAGCGGGAGGAGAGACCCAGTACTTC. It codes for CASSKGLAGGETQYF.